These 14 T cell receptor beta chains originate from one sample sequenced in a study of metastatic and nonmetastatic thyroid tumors. TCRdb redid the clone calls on the PCR reads using MiXCR. The sample shows tens of thousands of clones, around 25% of them seen only once. Patients underwent thyroid surgery, and none had received any treatment before it. The source material was blood. All receptors derive from a female donor with papillary thyroid cancer or a benign thyroid nodule (not recorded which). Some clones in this sample may be carry-over from other donors' samples.

This clone was detected many times. This chain joins TRBV29-1 and TRBJ2-2; D remains ambiguous. Deletions cut 5 bases from V and 9 bases from J, with 16 bases between. The CDR3 is made up of 13 amino acids. Germline CDR1 reads SQVTM; CDR2 reads ANQGSEA. This CDR3 is CSVLGGLQRELFF. The DNA of the CDR3 is TGCAGCGTTTTAGGCGGCCTTCAACGGGAGCTGTTTTTT.

This clone was seen at least ten times. The rearrangement links TRBV11-2 to TRBJ1-6, with D perhaps matching TRBD1 (5 bases). CDR1 is SGHAT and CDR2 is FQNNGV in the germline V gene. The ends were cut back, 1 base at V and 9 bases at J, with 10 bases in the middle. This CDR3 spans 14 amino acids. The CDR3 reads CASSLVGGISPLHF. DNA of the CDR3: TGTGCCAGCAGCTTAGTGGGGGGGATTTCACCCCTCCACTTT.

This clone came up many times. The chain couples TRBV7-9 to TRBJ2-7; no reliable D call. The CDR3 is 16 amino acids. CDR1 and CDR2 from the germline V gene are SEHNR and FQNEAQ (reference sequence). Trimming pared 3 bases from V and 0 bases from J, leaving 15 bases between. The CDR3 loop is CASSLFSYGSSYEQYF. In DNA form, the CDR3 reads TGTGCCAGCAGCTTGTTTTCATACGGTAGCTCCTACGAGCAGTACTTC.

This clone was detected only a few times. This sequence may be a read error, since a much larger clone differs from it by one base. J is TRBJ2-3 and V is TRBV5-8; TRBD1 matches at 8 bases. This CDR3 contains 15 residues. Per germline, CDR1 SGHTS and CDR2 YDEGEE. The CDR3 loop is CASSRTGGNTDAQYF. The CDR3 DNA follows: TGTGCCAGCAGCCGCACAGGGGGTAATACAGATGCGCAGTATTTT.

This clone has a count of ten or more. The gene calls are TRBV11-2 and TRBJ2-2; D is unresolved. V lost 2 bases and J 6 bases, leaving 10 bases between the germline ends. CDR3 length: 14 residues. Germline CDR1 reads SGHAT; CDR2 reads FQNNGV. The CDR3: CASSLTPRSGELFF. The CDR3 region has the DNA TGTGCCAGCAGCTTAACTCCTAGGTCCGGGGAGCTGTTTTTT.

In its sample, this clone was seen many times. The CDR3 loop reads CASSGGGPHTDTQYF. The CDR3 bases are TGTGCCAGCAGCGGTGGCGGGCCTCACACAGATACGCAGTATTTT. V gene TRBV9 combines with J gene TRBJ2-3; weak D call: TRBD2 (5 bases). V lost 3 bases, J lost 2 bases, and 13 bases lay in between. CDR1 is SGDLS, CDR2 YYNGEE, per germline. This CDR3 is built from 15 residues.

J is TRBJ2-1 and V is TRBV9, with D perhaps TRBD1 (6 bases). Trimming took off 3 bases at V and 5 bases at J, with 18 bases between the two ends. The CDR3 runs to 16 residues. The germline gives CDR1 SGDLS, CDR2 YYNGEE. The DNA of the CDR3 is TGTGCCAGCAGCGACAGGACAGCCAAAAACCACAATGAGCAGTTCTTC. Amino acids: CASSDRTAKNHNEQFF. Looking up the rest from reference TRBV9 and TRBJ2-1 gives the full variable domain: DSGVTQTPKHLITATGQRVTLRCSPRSGDLSVYWYQQSLDQGLQFLIQYYNGEERAKGNILERFSAQQFPDLHSELNLSSLELGDSALYFCASSDRTAKNHNEQFFGPGTRLTVL.

This clone was detected ten times or more. J is TRBJ2-5 and V is TRBV28, with D perhaps TRBD2 (6 bases). In germline, CDR1 is MDHEN, CDR2 SYDVKM. The V end lost 8 bases, the J end lost 3 bases, and 13 bases lay between the germline ends. This CDR3 is built from 13 residues. The CDR3, as DNA: TGTGCCAGCCTCAGAAGGAGGGAAGAGACCCAGTACTTC. This encodes CASLRRREETQYF.

The count of this clone is one. V is TRBV20-1 and J is TRBJ2-5; the match to TRBD1 covers 12 bases. Germline V gene lookup returns CDR1 DFQATT and CDR2 SNEGSKA (reference sequence). This CDR3 is 18 amino acids long. The V segment lost 0 bases and the J segment 5 bases; nucleotides outside the gene matches: 13. CDR3 residues: CSARDLDSWDRGQETQYF. DNA for the CDR3: TGCAGTGCTAGAGATCTCGACTCCTGGGACAGGGGGCAGGAGACCCAGTACTTC.

This clone was seen only a few times. V is TRBV6-4 and J is TRBJ2-3; D possibly corresponds to TRBD2 (6 bases). The germline gives CDR1 MRHNA, CDR2 SNTAGT. This CDR3 spans 15 amino acids. V gave up 5 bases and J gave up 0 bases, with 12 bases separating them. Here the CDR3 DNA reads TGTGCCAGCAGTTTCCATAGCGGAAGCACAGATACGCAGTATTTT. As protein: CASSFHSGSTDTQYF.

This clone was seen at least ten times. A read error is possible here, since a much larger clone lies one base away. This same CDR3 is encoded by further DNA sequences in the sample. The rearrangement joins TRBV28 to TRBJ2-1; perhaps TRBD2 as D (7 bases). Germline assignment: CDR1 MDHEN and CDR2 SYDVKM. This CDR3 is 15 amino acids long. V lost 6 bases, J lost 7 bases, and 19 bases lay in between. CDR3 residues: CASSYNREGKNEQFF. The CDR3 region has the DNA TGTGCCAGCAGCTATAACAGGGAGGGTAAAAATGAGCAGTTCTTC.

There are a few counts of this clone. The gene calls are TRBV29-1 and TRBJ2-7; 12 bases align to TRBD1. Germline CDR1 and CDR2: SQVTM and ANQGSEA. This CDR3 contains 15 residues. V gave up 7 bases and J gave up 5 bases; unmatched junction bases: 12. The CDR3 reads CSALEGTGGFNEQYF. The CDR3 DNA is TGCAGCGCCCTTGAGGGGACAGGGGGCTTCAACGAGCAGTACTTC.

This clone appeared many times. In DNA, the CDR3 is TGTGCCAGCAGGACCTCCTCCGGGGCTTCCTACAATGAGCAGTTCTTC. It translates to CASRTSSGASYNEQFF. This chain links TRBV25-1 with TRBJ2-1, with D perhaps assigned TRBD1 or TRBD2 (5 bases each). CDR3 length equals 16 residues. V lost 6 bases and J lost 1, with 16 bases in between. In germline, CDR1 is MGHDK, CDR2 SYGVNS.

In this sample, this clone turned up many times. V is TRBV12-3 or TRBV12-4 and J is TRBJ1-2, with D possibly TRBD1 on 5 matching bases. Between the trimmed V and J ends, which lost 5 bases and 0 bases, there was a span of 10 bases. The CDR3 runs to 14 residues. CDR3 loop: CASSQTATNYGYTF. The CDR3 DNA reads TGTGCCAGCAGTCAGACAGCGACTAACTATGGCTACACCTTC.